This T cell receptor beta chain was profiled in a study of T cell repertoires in cytomegalovirus infection. This clonotype was seen more than once but under ten times. The CDR3 covers 16 residues. Germline loops: CDR1 DFQATT, CDR2 SNEGSKA (reference sequence). V shed 2 bases and J 3 bases; nucleotides not matched to a gene: 8. MiXCR, run by TCRdb on the reads, gives a single entry per CDR3 protein. This sample has 450,000 to 600,000 distinct CDR3 sequences; about 11% occur once, and the top ten carry approximately 10%. Sequences were obtained from PBMCs. This TCR was sampled from a human donor in good health (CMV status not recorded). Some clones in this sample may be carry-over from other donors' samples. V gene TRBV20-1 combines with J gene TRBJ2-3; 10 nucleotides line up with TRBD1. CDR3 in amino acids: CSARSWDRGATDTQYF. The CDR3 nucleotides read TGCAGTGCTAGATCGTGGGACAGGGGAGCGACAGATACGCAGTATTTT.